This T cell receptor (beta chain) was identified in a study of blood T cell repertoires in COVID-19. Whole-study context: Some COVID-19 samples were acute and others convalescent; all came from the United States, Italy and Spain.

TCRdb's copy holds only in-frame clones and misses some; the assay was immunoSEQ multiplex PCR. The sample has more than 350,000 clones, about 87% seen once. Germline V lookup: CDR1 SGHNT, CDR2 YYREEE (reference sequence). V shed 4 bases and J 7 bases; nucleotides not matched to a gene: 13. This CDR3 comprises 16 residues. The sample taken for sequencing was peripheral blood. This receptor was obtained from a woman aged 25 to 39 with COVID-19, enrolled during active disease. The chain combines TRBV5-4 with TRBJ2-3, with 9 bases identical to TRBD1. The CDR3 here is CASSAGQGLGVYTQYF. CDR3 DNA sequence: TGTGCCAGCAGCGCGGGACAGGGCCTCGGAGTCTATACGCAGTATTTT.